The rows below give T cell receptor beta chains drawn from one sample of a study of T cell repertoires in cytomegalovirus infection. These receptors lack a known antigen. Each CDR3 protein is one row after TCRdb ran MiXCR on the reads. The sample has some 920,000 distinct CDR3 sequences; 31% are singletons. This specimen consisted of cultured CD8+ T cells from PBMCs, obtained from culture after CMV antigen stimulation. These receptors all stem from a human donor in good health (CMV status not recorded). Some clones in this sample may be carry-over from other donors' samples. Each CDR3 is given with its conserved first and last residue. The D gene is left open where the match is weak. Not all rows give a size; the values are once, few, many and, for expanded clones, a class.

>TRBJ1-1|NA|TRBV27|NA
TGTGCCAGCAGTCCCGGACGGTCTACCTTGAACACTGAAGCTTTCTTT
CASSPGRSTLNTEAFF
>TRBJ2-1|NA|TRBV3-1|NA
TGTGCCAGCAGCCAACACGGGGGCCGGAGCTCCTACAATGAGCAGTTCTTC
CASSQHGGRSSYNEQFF
>TRBJ1-3|TRBD1|TRBV20-1|few
TGCAGTGCTAGCCGAGGGACAGGGAATAGAATTGGAAACACCATATATTTT
CSASRGTGNRIGNTIYF
>TRBJ1-3|NA|TRBV25-1|few
TGTGCCAGCAGTGAATCCAGGGTCGTGTTAAGGAACACCATATATTTT
CASSESRVVLRNTIYF
>TRBJ2-1|TRBD2|TRBV11-2|NA
TGTGCCAGCAGCTTAGATGGGCTAGCGGGGTACAATGAGCAGTTCTTC
CASSLDGLAGYNEQFF
>TRBJ1-1|NA|TRBV2|NA
TGTGCCAGCAGCCCGCTCGTTACGACGGACACTGAAGCTTTCTTT
CASSPLVTTDTEAFF
>TRBJ2-5|TRBD1|TRBV7-6|NA
TGTGCCAGCAGCTCGGGACAGAGGGGGGAGACCCAGTACTTC
CASSSGQRGETQYF
>TRBJ2-5|NA|TRBV7-8|few
TGTGCCAGCAGCTTAGAGGTTTGGGGCAGGAGAGAGACCCAGTACTTC
CASSLEVWGRRETQYF
>TRBJ1-2|NA|TRBV27|few
TGTGCCAGCAGTACCACCGGGACCGACTATGGCTACACCTTC
CASSTTGTDYGYTF
>TRBJ2-4|NA|TRBV11-2|few
TGTGCCAGCAGCTCCAAAGGGGGGCCCGGAAACGAGGCCAAAAACATTCAGTACTTC
CASSSKGGPGNEAKNIQYF
>TRBJ2-7|NA|TRBV12-3/TRBV12-4|NA
TGTGCCAGCAGTTTGGGAGAGCCAGTTAATGACTTC
CASSLGEPVNDF
>TRBJ2-1|NA|TRBV9|NA
TGTGCCAGCAGCACGCACCGGGACGGCCACAATGAGCAGTTCTTC
CASSTHRDGHNEQFF
>TRBJ2-6|NA|TRBV9|few
TGTGCCAGCAGCGCGTCGACGGCCTCTGGGGCCAACGTCCTGACTTTC
CASSASTASGANVLTF
>TRBJ2-3|TRBD2|TRBV7-6|few
TGTGCTAGCAGACCGACCGGGGGGGCAGAAGATACGCAGTATTTT
CASRPTGGAEDTQYF
>TRBJ2-1|TRBD1|TRBV7-9|once
TGTGCCAGCAGCTTTAGGGACAGCATATACAATGAGCAGTTCTTC
CASSFRDSIYNEQFF
>TRBJ2-3|TRBD2|TRBV9|NA
TGTGCCAGCAGCGTAGACTCTAGCGGTGATAGCACAGATACGCAGTATTTT
CASSVDSSGDSTDTQYF
>TRBJ1-2|NA|TRBV6-5|few
TGTGCCAGCAGTTACCTACCCATTAACAGGGATGGCTACACCTTC
CASSYLPINRDGYTF
>TRBJ1-1|TRBD1|TRBV6-2/TRBV6-3|few
TGTGCCAGCAGGTCTGACAGGGGTGGCACTGAAGCTTTCTTT
CASRSDRGGTEAFF
>TRBJ2-3|NA|TRBV7-6|many
TGTGCCAGCAGCTTAACAGAGACCAGCACAGATACGCAGTATTTT
CASSLTETSTDTQYF
>TRBJ2-7|TRBD2|TRBV7-6|NA
TGTGCCAGCAGCCAGACTAGCGGGGGCCCCTACGAGCAGTACTTC
CASSQTSGGPYEQYF
>TRBJ1-1|TRBD1|TRBV5-1|once
TGCGCCAGCAGCCCGCACACAGGGGTGAACACTGAAGCTTTCTTT
CASSPHTGVNTEAFF
>TRBJ1-6|NA|TRBV7-6|NA
TGTGCCAGCTCTTTCCCGGGGGAATCACCCCTCCACTTT
CASSFPGESPLHF
>TRBJ1-1|NA|TRBV7-9|few
TGTGCCAGCAGCTTAGGTGGGGGCGGGAAGAACACTGAAGCTTTCTTT
CASSLGGGGKNTEAFF
>TRBJ1-1|NA|TRBV20-1|NA
TGCAGTGTTCCGACGGTGGGCACTGAAGCTTTCTTT
CSVPTVGTEAFF
>TRBJ1-5|NA|TRBV7-8|few
TGTGCCAGCAGCTTGGATGGTCATTCGCCCCAGCATTTT
CASSLDGHSPQHF
>TRBJ2-6|NA|TRBV11-2|NA
TGTGCCAGCAGCTCCTCGGGCGGGGCCAACGTCCTGACTTTC
CASSSSGGANVLTF
>TRBJ1-2|NA|TRBV20-1|few
TGCAGTGCTAGAGGAGGCCCGGAGTATGGCTACACCTTC
CSARGGPEYGYTF
>TRBJ2-5|TRBD1|TRBV6-5|NA
TGTGCCAGCAGTTACGGACAGGGAGTGTTAGAGACCCAGTACTTC
CASSYGQGVLETQYF
>TRBJ1-5|TRBD1|TRBV7-4|NA
TGTGCCAGCAGCTACCAGGGGGGGCCCCAGCATTTT
CASSYQGGPQHF
>TRBJ2-1|NA|TRBV7-6|NA
TGTGCCAGCAGAGAGCCGGGACCTGTCGTCGATGAGCAGTTCTTC
CASREPGPVVDEQFF
>TRBJ2-7|NA|TRBV6-6|NA
TGTGCCAGCAGTTACTCTGGGATAGGAGAGCAGTACTTC
CASSYSGIGEQYF
>TRBJ2-7|NA|TRBV10-3|NA
TGTGCCATCAGTGTTGGGCCAGGCGTTTCCTACGAGCAGTACTTC
CAISVGPGVSYEQYF
>TRBJ1-5|NA|TRBV19|NA
TGTGCCAGTACTTTCCCCGGACAGCGCAATCAGCCCCAGCATTTT
CASTFPGQRNQPQHF
>TRBJ1-1|TRBD1|TRBV6-1|NA
TGTGCCGCGTGGACAGGGGCCCTGAACACTGAAGCTTTCTTT
CAAWTGALNTEAFF
>TRBJ2-3|NA|TRBV7-6|many
TGTGCCAGCAGCCATGGTGACAGTCAGGGCACAGATACGCAGTATTTT
CASSHGDSQGTDTQYF
>TRBJ2-3|NA|TRBV10-3|NA
TGTGCCATCAGGGAAAAACGGACTAGCACAGATACGCAGTATTTT
CAIREKRTSTDTQYF
>TRBJ2-1|TRBD2|TRBV5-4|few
TGTGCCAGCAGCCGAGGACTAGCGGGGGCTGGGGATGAGCAGTTCTTC
CASSRGLAGAGDEQFF
>TRBJ2-2|NA|TRBV10-3|NA
TGTGCCATCACCGACCCGGCTTCGAACACCGGGGAGCTGTTTTTT
CAITDPASNTGELFF
>TRBJ1-2|NA|TRBV19|NA
TGTGCCAGTAGTATCCACAGGGAAGATGGCTACACCTTC
CASSIHREDGYTF
>TRBJ2-3|NA|TRBV5-6|few
TGTGCCAGCAGCTTGGTTAGGGGATTAATAGATACGCAGTATTTT
CASSLVRGLIDTQYF
>TRBJ1-5|TRBD1|TRBV6-2/TRBV6-3|few
TGTGCCAGCAGTGACGGACAGGACAGTAATCAGCCCCAGCATTTT
CASSDGQDSNQPQHF
>TRBJ1-2|NA|TRBV13|NA
TGTGCCAGCAGCCTCGGCAGGGCAATCTATGGCTACACCTTC
CASSLGRAIYGYTF
>TRBJ1-4|NA|TRBV28|many
TGTGCCAGCAGTTTCCCGGCCCAACCGGGAAAACTGTTTTTT
CASSFPAQPGKLFF
>TRBJ1-1|TRBD1|TRBV14|few
TGTGCCAGCAGCCAAGATCCGGGACAGGGAGTCCACACTGAAGCTTTCTTT
CASSQDPGQGVHTEAFF
>TRBJ1-6|TRBD1|TRBV7-6|many
TGTGCCAGCAGCTTGACAGGGGGCCAGTCACCCCTCCACTTT
CASSLTGGQSPLHF
>TRBJ2-3|NA|TRBV9|NA
TGTGCCAGCAGCGTAGTGGGCCCAGATACGCAGTATTTT
CASSVVGPDTQYF
>TRBJ1-2|TRBD1|TRBV6-5|NA
TGTGCCAGCAGTTACTCGCAGGGGGTGGTCTATGGCTACACCTTC
CASSYSQGVVYGYTF
>TRBJ2-4|TRBD1|TRBV4-1|NA
TGCGCCAGCAGCCCCTGGTTCCTAAGGGACAGGTTGGACAAAAACATTCAGTACTTC
CASSPWFLRDRLDKNIQYF
>TRBJ2-3|NA|TRBV6-5|many
TGTGCCAGCAGTTACTCACTCAGTCCAGATACGCAGTATTTT
CASSYSLSPDTQYF